The source of this TCR beta chain is a study of cytotoxic CD8 clonotypes in ibrutinib-treated CLL (dated by TCRdb to the early 2020s). Describing the broader study: The cohort had 11 relapsed/refractory and 15 treatment-naive patients; 17 to 18 were IGHV unmutated. Responses were partial in roughly 24 patients and complete in 2; after median approximately 5.5 years follow-up, 14 stayed in remission and about twelve progressed. Samples averaged approximately 260,000 productive templates and 94,082 productive rearrangements. Samples at response were collected after a median of about twelve months of treatment, with a range of about 6 to 36 months. Patients were still on ibrutinib when every remission and progressive disease sample was collected. Cryopreserved peripheral blood mononuclear cells were collected at three points: before therapy, at response, and at either sustained remission or disease progression. Longitudinal samples were available for 26 of the 86 trial participants. Summary of the overall study and its limitations: Sampling times were not matched between sustained-remission and progressing patients, and lymph node repertoires were not studied. Public clonotypes were rare and either contracted or stayed stable during treatment, and the rise in clonality at ibrutinib response reflected the expansion of private clonotypes. Baseline clonality exceeded that of age-matched healthy donors and correlated strongly with circulating CD8+ T-cell counts. An increase in clonality was observed at ibrutinib response, with clonality remaining stable during sustained remission and falling back toward baseline at progression.

Trimming removed 0 bases from V and 8 bases from J, leaving 17 bases between the germline ends. CDR1 and CDR2, per the germline V gene (reference sequence), are LNHNV and YYDKDF. From the cysteine up to the phenylalanine, the CDR3 has a length of 16 residues. The retained sequence is limited to the CDR3, 48 bases, with the frame set at the first base. To note about this clone: This clone's antigen is unknown. Base qualities are not at hand, and no much larger clone is one base apart.

About 2 micrograms of genomic DNA were extracted from cryopreserved PBMCs for TCR beta library preparation. High-throughput TCR beta sequencing was performed on longitudinal blood samples from CLL patients receiving ibrutinib monotherapy. The patients took part in an open-label, single-center phase 2 trial of ibrutinib monotherapy. On a MiSeq, deep resolution sequencing aimed for a depth between 1 in 1 million and 1 in 200,000 T cells, with each clonotype covered approximately 10x on average. TCR beta libraries were generated with the immunoSEQ hsTCRB Kit. The study's own analysis went as follows. ImmunoSEQ Data Assistant and ImmunoSEQ Analyzer were used for data analysis, and V, D and J genes were assigned according to IMGT definitions. Clonality, which ranges from 0 to 1, was calculated by subtracting the normalized Shannon entropy of productive rearrangement frequencies from one. Only overrepresented clonotypes making up at least 0.05% of each patient's repertoire were included in the public clonotype analysis. Approximately 14 age-matched healthy donor repertoires from immuneACCESS served as clonality controls. Entries here come from immuneACCESS through TCRdb and include only in-frame sequences with V and J called. Some clones fail to appear in such tables; in the studies checked, an unresolved V gene covers under half of the shortfall, and the cause of the remainder is unknown. The V and J calls and clone size come from that table; D and trimming were worked out from the DNA. A total of 150,000 or so clones appear in this sample, around 82% of them only once. The ten largest clones add up to 7.5% to 9% of the sample.

The chain is made from TRBV15 and TRBJ1-5, with the D gene not confidently named. The sequence derives from a human donor with chronic lymphocytic leukemia. The sequencing here drew on PBMCs, taken after 36 months of ibrutinib treatment. The CDR3 region reads CATSREVRTAGKPQHF. In nucleotides, the sequence is TGTGCCACCAGCAGAGAAGTCCGGACGGCCGGTAAGCCCCAGCATTTT.